This TCR beta chain was observed in a study of T cells in Graves' hyperthyroidism and ophthalmopathy. About the study: Peripheral blood specimens were obtained at initial diagnosis, prior to any treatment. Overall study findings and caveats: The majority of expanded thyroid clonotypes above 0.001 also appeared in blood.

This clonotype came up a few times. The antigen remains unidentified. The CDR3 regions of TCR beta were amplified from RNA transcripts. TCR CDR3 underwent first-round RT-PCR with the HTBI primer set. TCRdb re-called the multiplex PCR reads with MiXCR, one entry per CDR3 protein. Among 350,000 to 400,000 distinct CDR3 sequences listed, roughly 19% were seen once. This clonotype was sampled from a woman between 18 and 29 years old with Graves' hyperthyroidism. The sample was blood.

In DNA, the CDR3 is TGTGCCTGGAGTGCTGGATCCAGGGGGCAAGAGACCCAGTACTTC. Protein sequence: CAWSAGSRGQETQYF. The chain carries TRBV30 and TRBJ2-5; 7 nucleotides line up with TRBD1. Germline V CDR1 and CDR2: GTSNPN, SVGIG (reference sequence). V lost 1 base and J lost 2; bases outside the gene matches: 7. The CDR3 runs 15 residues.